Here is one TCR beta chain with its context. The sample originates from a study of blood T cell repertoires in COVID-19. Across the study: Acute-phase and convalescent COVID-19 samples originated in the United States, Italy and Spain. Nucleic acid was either cDNA or gDNA, and it came from T cells, B-cell-depleted T cells, or PBMCs.

This CDR3 comprises 12 residues. Per the germline V gene, CDR1 is MDHEN and CDR2 is SYDVKM. Trimming took 5 bases from V and 7 from J, leaving 9 bases between them. Original processing methods: Amplifying reference gene primers gave estimates of nucleated cell counts. Profiling relied on immunoSEQ multiplex PCR, and the TCRdb table lists in-frame clones only, not all of them. Clonal size and the V and J genes are those of that table, whereas D and trimming came from the DNA. In the table there are 55,000 to 85,000 clones, roughly 77% of which are singletons. The genes are TRBV28 and TRBJ2-1; D is possibly TRBD1 (6 bases). This TCR was sampled from a woman aged 70-85 years with acute or convalescent COVID-19. Sequenced material: peripheral blood. The CDR3 coding sequence is TGTGCCAGCAGTGAACAGGGAAATGAGCAGTTCTTC. The encoded protein is CASSEQGNEQFF.